A selection of T cell receptor beta chains follows, all from one sample in a study of blood T cell repertoires in COVID-19. Data came from immunoSEQ multiplex PCR; TCRdb stores just in-frame clones and leaves some out. The sample has tens of thousands of clones; about 91% are singletons. The source material was peripheral blood. The source is a woman in her fifties or sixties with active COVID-19. CDR3s include the opening cysteine and the closing phenylalanine or tryptophan. Each record gives: V gene, D gene, clone size, J gene, CDR3 length, CDR3 DNA, CDR3 protein. The D gene is left open where the match is weak. Size values are once, few and many counts, or a class for expanded clones, and some rows have none.

V gene: TRBV6-2/TRBV6-3; D gene: TRBD1; clone size: once; J gene: TRBJ2-5; CDR3 length: 20; CDR3 DNA: TGTGCCAGCAGTTACGCAAGGAGGACAGGGGAGAGACGGGGCCAAGAGACCCAGTACTTC; CDR3 protein: CASSYARRTGERRGQETQYF
V gene: TRBV3-1/TRBV3-2; D gene: NA; clone size: NA; J gene: TRBJ1-2; CDR3 length: 16; CDR3 DNA: TGTGCCAGCGGATTCACACCGCGGGGGGAAGAGCATGGCTACACCTTC; CDR3 protein: CASGFTPRGEEHGYTF
V gene: TRBV4-2; D gene: NA; clone size: NA; J gene: TRBJ2-1; CDR3 length: 14; CDR3 DNA: TGTGCCAGCAGCCAAGAAGGAGCCTACAATGAGCAGTTCTTC; CDR3 protein: CASSQEGAYNEQFF
V gene: TRBV19; D gene: TRBD1; clone size: NA; J gene: TRBJ1-2; CDR3 length: 16; CDR3 DNA: TGTGCCAGTAGGCCACCCGGGACAGGGTTCGGCTATGGCTACACCTTC; CDR3 protein: CASRPPGTGFGYGYTF
V gene: TRBV19; D gene: TRBD2; clone size: NA; J gene: TRBJ2-1; CDR3 length: 15; CDR3 DNA: TGTGCCAGTAGTATCGCGGCTAGCGGGGGCGGCGAGCAGTTCTTC; CDR3 protein: CASSIAASGGGEQFF
V gene: TRBV5-1; D gene: TRBD2; clone size: NA; J gene: TRBJ2-1; CDR3 length: 17; CDR3 DNA: TGCGCCAGCAGCTTGGCCCCCGGGGGGGCAAGCTACAATGAGCAGTTCTTC; CDR3 protein: CASSLAPGGASYNEQFF
V gene: TRBV18; D gene: NA; clone size: few; J gene: TRBJ2-2; CDR3 length: 15; CDR3 DNA: TGTGCCAGCTCACCACGGGTTAGCGGTACCGGGGAGCTGTTTTTT; CDR3 protein: CASSPRVSGTGELFF
V gene: TRBV9; D gene: TRBD1; clone size: NA; J gene: TRBJ1-2; CDR3 length: 15; CDR3 DNA: TGTGCCAGCAGCGCATCGGGACAGGGGGTGCAGGGCTACACCTTC; CDR3 protein: CASSASGQGVQGYTF
V gene: TRBV3-1/TRBV3-2; D gene: NA; clone size: NA; J gene: TRBJ1-6; CDR3 length: 14; CDR3 DNA: TGTGCCAGCAGCCCGTCGGGGTACAATTCACCCCTCCACTTT; CDR3 protein: CASSPSGYNSPLHF
V gene: TRBV4-2; D gene: NA; clone size: NA; J gene: TRBJ1-1; CDR3 length: 16; CDR3 DNA: TGTGCCAGCAGCCAAGAGACAGTCGGCCCACTCTCTGAAGCTTTCTTT; CDR3 protein: CASSQETVGPLSEAFF
V gene: TRBV15; D gene: NA; clone size: once; J gene: TRBJ2-2; CDR3 length: 14; CDR3 DNA: TGTGCCACCAGCAGAGCAGAGGGCACCGGGGAGCTGTTTTTT; CDR3 protein: CATSRAEGTGELFF
V gene: TRBV7-7; D gene: TRBD2; clone size: NA; J gene: TRBJ2-3; CDR3 length: 16; CDR3 DNA: TGTGCTAGCAGCTTAGGTGATGGACTAGCCACAGATACGCAGTATTTT; CDR3 protein: CASSLGDGLATDTQYF
V gene: TRBV11-2; D gene: NA; clone size: NA; J gene: TRBJ2-7; CDR3 length: 14; CDR3 DNA: TGTGCCAGCAGCTTAGAAAGCGTCAGCTACGAGCAGTACTTC; CDR3 protein: CASSLESVSYEQYF
V gene: TRBV6-2/TRBV6-3; D gene: TRBD2; clone size: NA; J gene: TRBJ2-5; CDR3 length: 16; CDR3 DNA: TGTGCCAGCAGTTATCAGCGGGGGGGCTTTAGGGAGACCCAGTACTTC; CDR3 protein: CASSYQRGGFRETQYF
V gene: TRBV10-3; D gene: NA; clone size: once; J gene: TRBJ1-3; CDR3 length: 14; CDR3 DNA: TGTGCCTCCAGTACAGGTTCTGTGGGAAACACCATATATTTT; CDR3 protein: CASSTGSVGNTIYF
V gene: TRBV5-1; D gene: NA; clone size: NA; J gene: TRBJ1-3; CDR3 length: 17; CDR3 DNA: TGCGCCAGCAGCTTGGCAGGACAGACCCTCTCTGGAAACACCATATATTTT; CDR3 protein: CASSLAGQTLSGNTIYF
V gene: TRBV6-5; D gene: NA; clone size: NA; J gene: TRBJ1-4; CDR3 length: 14; CDR3 DNA: TGTGCCAGCAGCATTGGGCCTCCGGGAGAAAAACTGTTTTTT; CDR3 protein: CASSIGPPGEKLFF
V gene: TRBV27; D gene: NA; clone size: NA; J gene: TRBJ1-5; CDR3 length: 16; CDR3 DNA: TGTGCCAGCAGTTTATCGAGCCAGAACCGGGGTCAGCCCCAGCATTTT; CDR3 protein: CASSLSSQNRGQPQHF
V gene: TRBV29-1; D gene: NA; clone size: NA; J gene: TRBJ1-3; CDR3 length: 14; CDR3 DNA: TGCAGCGTTGAAAGACAGGATTACGGAAACACCATATATTTT; CDR3 protein: CSVERQDYGNTIYF
V gene: TRBV11-2; D gene: NA; clone size: NA; J gene: TRBJ2-3; CDR3 length: 18; CDR3 DNA: TGTGCCAGCAGCTTAACACCGCCTGGCCCAGGGGGGACGGATACGCAGTATTTT; CDR3 protein: CASSLTPPGPGGTDTQYF
V gene: TRBV4-3; D gene: NA; clone size: NA; J gene: TRBJ2-2; CDR3 length: 17; CDR3 DNA: TGCGCCAGCAGCCAAGATGCTGGGGGGGCTAACACCGGGGAGCTGTTTTTT; CDR3 protein: CASSQDAGGANTGELFF
V gene: TRBV7-6; D gene: TRBD1; clone size: NA; J gene: TRBJ1-2; CDR3 length: 15; CDR3 DNA: TGTGCCAGCAGCTTGAGGACAGGGGTGTTGTATGGCTACACCTTC; CDR3 protein: CASSLRTGVLYGYTF
V gene: TRBV15; D gene: TRBD2; clone size: NA; J gene: TRBJ2-3; CDR3 length: 16; CDR3 DNA: TGTGCCACCAGCAGGACTAGCGGGGGGCGGACAGATACGCAGTATTTT; CDR3 protein: CATSRTSGGRTDTQYF
V gene: TRBV9; D gene: TRBD1; clone size: few; J gene: TRBJ2-6; CDR3 length: 19; CDR3 DNA: TGTGCCAGCAGCGTAGGGCCCGGGACAGGGATGACTGGGGCCAACGTCCTGACTTTC; CDR3 protein: CASSVGPGTGMTGANVLTF
V gene: TRBV3-1/TRBV3-2; D gene: NA; clone size: NA; J gene: TRBJ2-7; CDR3 length: 14; CDR3 DNA: TGTGCCAGCAGCCAGGGCCTGACATCCTACGAGCAGTACTTC; CDR3 protein: CASSQGLTSYEQYF
V gene: TRBV11-1; D gene: NA; clone size: NA; J gene: TRBJ2-7; CDR3 length: 11; CDR3 DNA: TGTGCCAGCAGCCTAACAGGAAAGAAGTACTTC; CDR3 protein: CASSLTGKKYF
V gene: TRBV11-2; D gene: NA; clone size: NA; J gene: TRBJ1-4; CDR3 length: 15; CDR3 DNA: TGTGCCAGCAGGCGTGTGGGCCAGAATAATGAAAAACTGTTTTTT; CDR3 protein: CASRRVGQNNEKLFF
V gene: TRBV2; D gene: NA; clone size: NA; J gene: TRBJ2-2; CDR3 length: 12; CDR3 DNA: TGTGCCAGCAGGACTACTCCCGGGGAGCTGTTTTTT; CDR3 protein: CASRTTPGELFF
V gene: TRBV19; D gene: NA; clone size: few; J gene: TRBJ1-5; CDR3 length: 14; CDR3 DNA: TGTGCCAGTAGTATGTGGGTAGAGGGTCAGCCCCAGCATTTT; CDR3 protein: CASSMWVEGQPQHF
V gene: TRBV6-5; D gene: NA; clone size: NA; J gene: TRBJ2-3; CDR3 length: 16; CDR3 DNA: TGTGCCAGCAGTTACGGGGGCTCTAGCGGAGCCTATACGCAGTATTTT; CDR3 protein: CASSYGGSSGAYTQYF
V gene: TRBV4-2; D gene: TRBD2; clone size: NA; J gene: TRBJ2-2; CDR3 length: 19; CDR3 DNA: TGTGCCAGCAGCCAAAGGGGGACTAGCGGGGCCCTGAACACCGGGGAGCTGTTTTTT; CDR3 protein: CASSQRGTSGALNTGELFF
V gene: TRBV6-5; D gene: NA; clone size: NA; J gene: TRBJ2-3; CDR3 length: 16; CDR3 DNA: TGTGCCAGCAGTTACTCATTAGTGGGGGAGGTAGATACGCAGTATTTT; CDR3 protein: CASSYSLVGEVDTQYF
V gene: TRBV6-5; D gene: NA; clone size: once; J gene: TRBJ2-7; CDR3 length: 11; CDR3 DNA: TGTGCCAGCGGACCATCGGGGGAGCAGTACTTC; CDR3 protein: CASGPSGEQYF
V gene: TRBV11-2; D gene: NA; clone size: NA; J gene: TRBJ1-2; CDR3 length: 13; CDR3 DNA: TGTGCCAGCAGCCCACAGACTAACTATGGCTACACCTTC; CDR3 protein: CASSPQTNYGYTF
V gene: TRBV7-8; D gene: NA; clone size: NA; J gene: TRBJ1-2; CDR3 length: 14; CDR3 DNA: TGTGCCAGCAGCTTAGGCAGGGGAAGCTATGGCTACACCTTC; CDR3 protein: CASSLGRGSYGYTF
V gene: TRBV7-3; D gene: TRBD1; clone size: NA; J gene: TRBJ1-2; CDR3 length: 13; CDR3 DNA: TGTGCCAGCAGCCCGAGGACAGGTAGTGGCTACACCTTC; CDR3 protein: CASSPRTGSGYTF
V gene: TRBV18; D gene: NA; clone size: NA; J gene: TRBJ1-1; CDR3 length: 18; CDR3 DNA: TGTGCCAGCTCACCCGGGACTCCAATACCCCTTCCCAACACTGAAGCTTTCTTT; CDR3 protein: CASSPGTPIPLPNTEAFF
V gene: TRBV11-2; D gene: TRBD2; clone size: NA; J gene: TRBJ2-1; CDR3 length: 14; CDR3 DNA: TGTGCCAGCAGACCTAGCGGCCCCTACAATGAGCAGTTCTTC; CDR3 protein: CASRPSGPYNEQFF
V gene: TRBV2; D gene: NA; clone size: NA; J gene: TRBJ2-1; CDR3 length: 12; CDR3 DNA: TGTGCCAGCAGTGTGCAGATCAATGAGCAGTTCTTC; CDR3 protein: CASSVQINEQFF
V gene: TRBV2; D gene: TRBD2; clone size: NA; J gene: TRBJ2-7; CDR3 length: 13; CDR3 DNA: TGTGCCAGCAGTCTGGGGGGGGTCTACGAGCAGTACTTC; CDR3 protein: CASSLGGVYEQYF
V gene: TRBV5-1; D gene: TRBD1; clone size: NA; J gene: TRBJ2-3; CDR3 length: 15; CDR3 DNA: TGCGCCAGCAGCTCACAGGGGGCAGGCACAGATACGCAGTATTTT; CDR3 protein: CASSSQGAGTDTQYF